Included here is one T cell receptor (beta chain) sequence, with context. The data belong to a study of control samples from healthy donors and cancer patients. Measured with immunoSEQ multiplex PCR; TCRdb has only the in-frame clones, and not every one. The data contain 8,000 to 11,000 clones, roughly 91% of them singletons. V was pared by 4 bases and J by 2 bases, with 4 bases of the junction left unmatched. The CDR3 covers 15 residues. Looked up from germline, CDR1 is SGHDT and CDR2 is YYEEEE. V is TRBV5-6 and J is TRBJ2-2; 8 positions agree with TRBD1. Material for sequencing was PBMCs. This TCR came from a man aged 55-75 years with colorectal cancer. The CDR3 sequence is CASSTGQGNTGELFF. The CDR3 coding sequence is TGTGCCAGCAGCACCGGACAGGGCAACACCGGGGAGCTGTTTTTT.